This T cell receptor (beta chain) was captured by sequencing in a study of cytomegalovirus exposure and HLA in healthy donors. The CDR3 contains 17 residues. CDR1 is SGDLS, CDR2 YYNGEE, per germline. V lost 3 bases and J 0 bases, leaving 16 bases between the germline ends. Study-wide points: Among TCR beta chains, those listed as cytomegalovirus-associated numbered over 150.

The PCR was carried out with 60 Vbeta primers and 13 Jbeta primers. The data were produced by immunoSEQ multiplex PCR, yet TCRdb's version contains in-frame clones alone and is incomplete. The repertoire has about 160,000 clones, almost 80% of them found once; the top ten carry about 0.93%. Concerning this clone: The antigen remains undetermined.

The specimen was PBMCs. The clonotype comes from a woman in her forties or fifties in good health and CMV-seropositive. J is TRBJ1-3 and V is TRBV9; TRBD1 is a possible D gene (5 bases). The CDR3 DNA is TGTGCCAGCAGCGAGCCAGTGGGGGGGTCCTCTGGAAACACCATATATTTT. Translating it yields CASSEPVGGSSGNTIYF.